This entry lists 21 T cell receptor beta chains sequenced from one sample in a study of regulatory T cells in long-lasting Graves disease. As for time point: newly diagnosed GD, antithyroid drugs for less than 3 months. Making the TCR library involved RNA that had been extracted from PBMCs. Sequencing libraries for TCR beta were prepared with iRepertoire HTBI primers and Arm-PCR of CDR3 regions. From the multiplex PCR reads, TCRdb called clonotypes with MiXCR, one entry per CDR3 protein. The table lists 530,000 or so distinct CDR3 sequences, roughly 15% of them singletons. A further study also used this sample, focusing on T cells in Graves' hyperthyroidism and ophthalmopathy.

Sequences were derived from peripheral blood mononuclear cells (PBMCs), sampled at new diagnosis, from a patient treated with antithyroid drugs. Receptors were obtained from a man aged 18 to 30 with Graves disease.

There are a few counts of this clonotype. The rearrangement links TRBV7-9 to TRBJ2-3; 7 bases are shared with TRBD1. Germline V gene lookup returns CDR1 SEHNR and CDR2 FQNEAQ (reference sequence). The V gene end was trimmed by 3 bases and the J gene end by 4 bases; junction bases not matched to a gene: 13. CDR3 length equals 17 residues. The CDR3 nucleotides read TGTGCCAGCAGCTTTGGCAGACAGGGCGAGAGAGCAGATACGCAGTATTTT. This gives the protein CASSFGRQGERADTQYF.

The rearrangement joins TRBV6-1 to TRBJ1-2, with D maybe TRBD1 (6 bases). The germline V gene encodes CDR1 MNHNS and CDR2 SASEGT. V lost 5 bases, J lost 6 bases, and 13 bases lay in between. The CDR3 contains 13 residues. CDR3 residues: CASSLDRLDGYTF. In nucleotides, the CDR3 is TGTGCCAGCAGTCTAGACAGGCTTGATGGCTACACCTTC.

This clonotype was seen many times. DNA for the CDR3: TGCGCCAGCAGGCTTACCAATGAGCAGTTCTTC. This sequence encodes CASRLTNEQFF. The rearrangement joins TRBV5-1 to TRBJ2-1, with no clear D. The V end was cut by 5 bases, the J end by 6 bases, with 6 bases between. The CDR3 loop spans 11 amino acids. In germline, CDR1 is SGHRS, CDR2 YFSETQ.

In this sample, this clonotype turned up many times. The CDR3 coding sequence is TGTGCCAGCAGCCTCCTACAGGGCTACGAGCAGTACTTC. This encodes CASSLLQGYEQYF. This chain uses TRBV11-2 with TRBJ2-7, with D perhaps matching TRBD1 (6 bases). Trimming cost V 5 bases and J 3 bases, with 11 bases left between them. The CDR3 totals 13 residues. Germline assignment: CDR1 SGHAT and CDR2 FQNNGV.

CDR3 sequence (DNA): TGCGCCAGCAGCTTACGAGTGTCAGATACGCAGTATTTT. It codes for CASSLRVSDTQYF. The chain employs TRBV5-1 and TRBJ2-3, with no clear D. CDR3 length equals 13 residues. Germline V CDR1 and CDR2: SGHRS, YFSETQ. V was cut by 2 bases and J by 4 bases, with 8 bases left in between.

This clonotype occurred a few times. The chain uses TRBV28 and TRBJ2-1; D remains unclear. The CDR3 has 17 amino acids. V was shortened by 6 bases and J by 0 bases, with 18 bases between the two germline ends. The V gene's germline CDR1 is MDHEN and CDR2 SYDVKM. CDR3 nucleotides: TGTGCCAGCAGACCACTCCCTCGGGTGAGCTCCTACAATGAGCAGTTCTTC. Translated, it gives CASRPLPRVSSYNEQFF.

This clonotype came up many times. The chain's CDR3 is CSVEASGRYEQYF. The DNA of the CDR3 is TGCAGCGTTGAGGCTAGCGGGAGGTACGAGCAGTACTTC. This chain connects TRBV29-1 to TRBJ2-7; TRBD2 agrees at 11 bases. Germline V gene data show CDR1 as SQVTM and CDR2 as ANQGSEA. CDR3 length equals 13 residues. With 3 bases clipped from V and 4 bases from J, the junction kept 2 bases outside the gene matches.

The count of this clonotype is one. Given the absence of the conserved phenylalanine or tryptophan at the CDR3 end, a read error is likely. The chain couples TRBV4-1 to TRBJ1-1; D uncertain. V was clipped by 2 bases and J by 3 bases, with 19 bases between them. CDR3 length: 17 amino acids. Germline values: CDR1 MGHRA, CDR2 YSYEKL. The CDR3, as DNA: TGCGCCAGCAGCCAACACCAGGCCCAACAATGGGACACTGAAGCTTTCTCT. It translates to CASSQHQAQQWDTEAFS.

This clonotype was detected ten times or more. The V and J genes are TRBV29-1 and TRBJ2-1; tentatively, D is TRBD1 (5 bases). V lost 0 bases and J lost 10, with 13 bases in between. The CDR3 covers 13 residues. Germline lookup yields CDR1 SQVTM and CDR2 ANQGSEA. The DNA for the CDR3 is TGCAGCGTTGAAGAAGCTCCAGCAGGGGAGCAGTTCTTC. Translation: CSVEEAPAGEQFF.

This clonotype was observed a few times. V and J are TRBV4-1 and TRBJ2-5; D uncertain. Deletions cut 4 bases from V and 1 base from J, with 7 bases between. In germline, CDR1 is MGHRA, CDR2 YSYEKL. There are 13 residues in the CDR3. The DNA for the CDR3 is TGCGCCAGCAGCCCAGTCTTCCAAGAGACCCAGTACTTC. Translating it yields CASSPVFQETQYF.

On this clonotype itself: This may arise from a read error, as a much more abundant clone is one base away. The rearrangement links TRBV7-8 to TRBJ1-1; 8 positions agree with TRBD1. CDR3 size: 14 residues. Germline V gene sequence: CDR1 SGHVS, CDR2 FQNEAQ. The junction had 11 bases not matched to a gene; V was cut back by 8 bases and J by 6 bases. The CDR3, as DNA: TGTGCCAGCGGCTCCCGGACAGGGATCCCTGAAGCTTTCTTT. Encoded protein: CASGSRTGIPEAFF.

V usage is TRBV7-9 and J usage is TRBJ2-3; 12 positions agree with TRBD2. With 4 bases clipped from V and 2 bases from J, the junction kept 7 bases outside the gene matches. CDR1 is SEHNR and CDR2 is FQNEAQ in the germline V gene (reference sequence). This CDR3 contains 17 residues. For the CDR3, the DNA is TGTGCCAGCAGCTCTAGCGGGAGGGCCGGGATCACAGATACGCAGTATTTT. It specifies CASSSSGRAGITDTQYF.

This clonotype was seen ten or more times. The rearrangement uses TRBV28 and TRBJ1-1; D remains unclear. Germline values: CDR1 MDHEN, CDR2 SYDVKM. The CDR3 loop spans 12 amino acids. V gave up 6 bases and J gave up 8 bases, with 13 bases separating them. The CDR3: CASRSGRSEAFF. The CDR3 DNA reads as TGTGCCAGCAGATCCGGACGGAGCGAAGCTTTCTTT.

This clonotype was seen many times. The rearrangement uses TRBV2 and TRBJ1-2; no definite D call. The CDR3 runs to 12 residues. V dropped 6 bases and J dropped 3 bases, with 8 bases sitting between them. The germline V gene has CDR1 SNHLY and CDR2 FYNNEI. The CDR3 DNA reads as TGTGCCAGCAGCGTTAGGGACTATGGCTACACCTTC. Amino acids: CASSVRDYGYTF.

The CDR3 region is CASNPRLTYNSPLHF. Here the CDR3 DNA reads TGTGCCAGCAACCCCCGGCTCACCTATAATTCACCCCTCCACTTT. The genes are TRBV28 and TRBJ1-6; the D is unclear. The germline gives CDR1 MDHEN, CDR2 SYDVKM. The CDR3 is 15 residues long. Trimming took 7 bases from V and 2 from J, leaving 12 bases between them.

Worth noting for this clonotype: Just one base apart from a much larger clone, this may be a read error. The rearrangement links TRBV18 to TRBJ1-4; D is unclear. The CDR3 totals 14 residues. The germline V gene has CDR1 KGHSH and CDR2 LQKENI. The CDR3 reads CASLPLFGNEKLFF. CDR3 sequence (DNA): TGTGCCAGCTTACCACTATTCGGTAATGAAAAACTGTTTTTT.

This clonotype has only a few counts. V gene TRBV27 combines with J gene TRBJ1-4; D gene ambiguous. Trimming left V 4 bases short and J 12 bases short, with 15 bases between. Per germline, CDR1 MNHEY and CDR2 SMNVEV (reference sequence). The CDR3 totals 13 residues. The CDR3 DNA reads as TGTGCCAGCAGTTCCCGACCAGCCACCCAACTGTTTTTT. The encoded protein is CASSSRPATQLFF.

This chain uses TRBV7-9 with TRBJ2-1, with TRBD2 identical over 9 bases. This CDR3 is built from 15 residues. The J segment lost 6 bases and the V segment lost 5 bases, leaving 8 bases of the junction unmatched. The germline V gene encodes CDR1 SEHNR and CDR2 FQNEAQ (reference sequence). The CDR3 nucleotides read TGTGCCAGCAGCCATAGCGGGAGTATCGCCAATGAGCAGTTCTTC. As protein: CASSHSGSIANEQFF. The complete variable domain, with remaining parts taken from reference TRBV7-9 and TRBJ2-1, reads DTGVSQNPRHKITKRGQNVTFRCDPISEHNRLYWYRQTLGQGPEFLTYFQNEAQLEKSRLLSDRFSAERPKGSFSTLEIQRTEQGDSAMYLCASSHSGSIANEQFFGPGTRLTVL.

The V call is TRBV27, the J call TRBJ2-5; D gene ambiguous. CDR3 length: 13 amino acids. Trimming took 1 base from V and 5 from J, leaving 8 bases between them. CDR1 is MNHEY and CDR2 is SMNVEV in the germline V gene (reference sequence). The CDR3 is CASSLYPVETQYF. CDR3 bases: TGTGCCAGCAGTTTATATCCCGTCGAGACCCAGTACTTC.

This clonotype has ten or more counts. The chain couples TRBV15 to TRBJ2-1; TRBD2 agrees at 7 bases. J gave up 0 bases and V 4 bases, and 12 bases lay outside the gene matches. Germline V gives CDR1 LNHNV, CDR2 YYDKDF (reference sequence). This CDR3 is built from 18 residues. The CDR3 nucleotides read TGTGCCACCAGCAAAGACTCTCTACTAGCGCGCTCCTACAATGAGCAGTTCTTC. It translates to CATSKDSLLARSYNEQFF.

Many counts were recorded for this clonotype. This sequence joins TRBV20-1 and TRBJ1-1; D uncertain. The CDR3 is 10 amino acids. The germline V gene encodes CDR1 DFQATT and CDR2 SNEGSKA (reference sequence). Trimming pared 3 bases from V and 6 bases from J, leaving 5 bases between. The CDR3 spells CSASNPEAFF. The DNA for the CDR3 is TGCAGTGCTAGTAACCCTGAAGCTTTCTTT.